This T cell receptor beta chain was obtained from a study of Ad26.COV2.S vaccination and SARS-CoV-2 variants. Libraries were prepared by immunoSEQ multiplex PCR; TCRdb keeps only in-frame clonotypes and omits some of them. The data contain 350,000 to 500,000 clones, 70% to 90% of them singletons. Study-wide results and caveats: Non-spike TCR breadth showed similarity between vaccine and placebo recipients. Compared with placebo recipients, vaccine recipients had higher spike-specific TCR breadth.

Regarding treatment: around 19 received Ad26.COV2.S at low or high dose, single or two shots; about 5 received placebo; per-sample allocation not given. All samples were drawn on day 63, counting from the first vaccine or placebo injection. This CDR3 region has 16 residues. V lost 6 bases, J lost 2 bases, and 19 bases lay in between. From germline, CDR1 is MNHEY and CDR2 SVGEGT. For this clone: Its antigen is not known.

This chain joins TRBV6-2 or TRBV6-3 and TRBJ1-2; a weak D match, TRBD1 (5 bases). The TCR originated in a person between 18 and 65 years old who received the Ad26.COV2.S COVID-19 vaccine or a placebo. The sequencing used peripheral blood, collected in a trial of Ad26.COV2.S vaccine versus placebo. This chain's CDR3 is CASSPNRTPANYGYTF. The CDR3 DNA reads TGTGCCAGCAGCCCGAACAGGACACCAGCAAACTATGGCTACACCTTC.